This T cell receptor beta chain was sequenced in a study of blood T cell repertoires in COVID-19. Turning to the study itself: Material from acute and convalescent COVID-19 was sourced from the United States, Italy and Spain. PBMCs, B-cell-depleted T cells, or T cells provided the cDNA or gDNA that made up the material.

Study processing details: Amplification from reference gene primers served as the basis for estimated nucleated cell counts. Sequencing used immunoSEQ multiplex PCR; TCRdb keeps in-frame clones, though not all of them. The D gene and trimming were derived from the DNA, and the V and J assignments and clone size from that table. The data contain about 240,000 clones, approximately 78% of them singletons. This CDR3 is built from 16 residues. Germline V gene lookup returns CDR1 LNHDA and CDR2 SQIVND (reference sequence). Trimming removed 1 base at V and 4 bases at J, with 13 bases between. The receptor's source is a woman in her sixties or seventies with active or convalescent COVID-19. Sequenced material: peripheral blood. The chain joins TRBV19 to TRBJ1-4; D unclear. The CDR3 nucleotides are TGTGCCAGTAGTATAGGGTGGGCGCGAGATAATGAAAAACTGTTTTTT. Its protein product is CASSIGWARDNEKLFF.